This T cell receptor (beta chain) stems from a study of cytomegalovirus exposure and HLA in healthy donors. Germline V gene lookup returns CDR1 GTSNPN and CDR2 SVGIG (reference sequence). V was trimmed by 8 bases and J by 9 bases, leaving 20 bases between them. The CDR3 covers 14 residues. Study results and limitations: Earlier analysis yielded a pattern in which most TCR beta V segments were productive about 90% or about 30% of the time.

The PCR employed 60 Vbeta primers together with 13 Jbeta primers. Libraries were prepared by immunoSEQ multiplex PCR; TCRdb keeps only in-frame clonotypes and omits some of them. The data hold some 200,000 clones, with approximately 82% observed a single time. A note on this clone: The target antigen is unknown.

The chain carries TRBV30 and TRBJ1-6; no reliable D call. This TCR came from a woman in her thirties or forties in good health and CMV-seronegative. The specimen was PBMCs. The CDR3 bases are TGTGCCCTCAACCTTAACACCGGGATTTCACCCCTCCACTTT. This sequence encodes CALNLNTGISPLHF.